The 29 T cell receptor beta chains below all came from one sample that was sequenced in a study of early T cells in non-severe SARS-CoV-2 infection. TCRdb fed the 5' RACE reads into MiXCR, producing one record per CDR3 protein. The repertoire holds approximately 81,000 distinct CDR3 sequences, roughly 5.7% seen once, with 7.8% in the top ten. What was sequenced was whole blood. The receptors stem from an adult who was a healthcare worker with PCR-confirmed SARS-CoV-2 infection or an uninfected control (not recorded which).

This clonotype appeared many times. CDR3 coding DNA: TGCAGTGCTTTGACTAGCCTTGTCTCCTACGAGCAGTACTTC. It is translated as CSALTSLVSYEQYF. The V gene is TRBV20-1, the J gene TRBJ2-7; TRBD2 matches 7 bases. V lost 5 bases and J lost 0; bases outside the gene matches: 7. The CDR3 extends over 14 amino acids. Germline V gives CDR1 DFQATT, CDR2 SNEGSKA (reference sequence).

Note on this clonotype: This may come from a read error, since a much larger clone is one base off. The chain employs TRBV24-1 and TRBJ2-3, with D possibly TRBD1 on 5 matching bases. V was pared by 4 bases and J by 5 bases, with 12 bases between. The CDR3 is 14 amino acids. The germline gives CDR1 KGHDR, CDR2 SFDVKD. DNA for the CDR3: TGTGCCACCAGTGACGCAGGGATAGGAGATACGCAGTATTTT. Translated, it gives CATSDAGIGDTQYF.

At least ten counts were recorded for this clonotype. The chain couples TRBV5-1 to TRBJ2-2; TRBD2 matches 12 bases. The CDR3 spans 16 residues. CDR1 is SGHRS and CDR2 is YFSETQ in the germline V gene. The V segment lost 3 bases and the J segment 0 bases; nucleotides outside the gene matches: 0. DNA of the CDR3: TGCGCCAGCAGCTGGACTAGCGGGACGAACACCGGGGAGCTGTTTTTT. Protein: CASSWTSGTNTGELFF.

There are a few counts of this clonotype. The rearrangement uses TRBV20-1 and TRBJ1-4; unclear D gene. The CDR3 spans 10 residues. Germline CDR1 DFQATT, CDR2 SNEGSKA (reference sequence). The V and J ends lost 6 bases and 3 bases respectively, with 2 bases between them. CDR3: CSAANEKLFF. The CDR3 DNA reads as TGCAGTGCAGCTAATGAAAAACTGTTTTTT.

This clonotype was detected only a few times. The chain is built from TRBV27 and TRBJ2-2; D possibly matches TRBD1 or TRBD2 (6 bases each). V lost 5 bases to trimming and J lost 4 bases, with 20 bases between them. This CDR3 spans 17 amino acids. Germline V CDR1 and CDR2: MNHEY, SMNVEV (reference sequence). The CDR3 nucleotides read TGTGCCAGCAGTCACCACGGAGGGGGGTTTTTCACCGGGGAGCTGTTTTTT. It is translated as CASSHHGGGFFTGELFF.

This clonotype was observed a handful of times. The chain is built from TRBV7-2 and TRBJ1-1, with D perhaps TRBD1 (6 bases). The V end lost 0 bases, the J end lost 12 bases, and 23 bases lay between the germline ends. The CDR3 is 16 residues long. Per the germline V gene, CDR1 is SGHTA and CDR2 is FQGNSA. In DNA, the CDR3 is TGTGCCAGCAGCTTAGCACAGGGTCGCTCGCTAATGCTTCCTTTCTTT. Translating it yields CASSLAQGRSLMLPFF.

This clonotype showed up many times. V usage is TRBV20-1 and J usage is TRBJ2-3; maybe TRBD1 (6 bases). V was pared by 5 bases and J by 10 bases, with 22 bases between. From germline, CDR1 is DFQATT and CDR2 SNEGSKA (reference sequence). The CDR3 runs 14 residues. CDR3 bases: TGCAGTGCTTCGACGAGAACAGGGCCCATAGCGCAGTATTTT. Translating it yields CSASTRTGPIAQYF.

This clonotype was picked up many times. The gene calls are TRBV6-5 and TRBJ2-7; D remains unclear. The CDR3 totals 11 residues. Germline CDR1 is MNHEY and CDR2 is SVGAGI. Trimming left V 6 bases short and J 0 bases short, with 3 bases between. The CDR3 bases are TGTGCCAGCAGACACTCCTACGAGCAGTACTTC. Amino acids: CASRHSYEQYF.

This clonotype was counted many times. V is TRBV21-1 and J is TRBJ1-2; the tabulated D call, TRBD1, remains unverified against the DNA. TRBV21-1 is given as a pseudogene. The CDR3 has 14 amino acids. This CDR3 reads CASSRNRDRDGYTF. The CDR3 DNA is TGTGCCAGCAGCAGAAACCGGGACAGGGATGGCTACACCTTC.

The chain has TRBV27 and TRBJ2-2, with 8 bases that match TRBD1. The germline V gene has CDR1 MNHEY and CDR2 SMNVEV (reference sequence). This CDR3 comprises 15 residues. J gave up 6 bases and V 5 bases, and 8 bases lay outside the gene matches. The CDR3 loop is CASSVRQGRAGELFF. In nucleotides, the CDR3 is TGTGCCAGCAGTGTCCGACAGGGGCGGGCCGGGGAGCTGTTTTTT.

At least ten counts were recorded for this clonotype. The rearrangement links TRBV6-4 to TRBJ2-2; 7 nucleotides agree with TRBD1. This CDR3 is built from 13 residues. The J segment lost 3 bases and the V segment lost 6 bases, leaving 1 base of the junction unmatched. Germline V gene lookup returns CDR1 MRHNA and CDR2 SNTAGT. The CDR3 loop is CASSGQDTGELFF. The CDR3 DNA reads as TGTGCCAGCAGCGGACAGGACACCGGGGAGCTGTTTTTT.

The rearrangement links TRBV5-1 to TRBJ1-6, with 7 bases that match TRBD1. This CDR3 has 15 amino acids. Unmatched junction bases numbered 6, after V lost 0 bases and J lost 9 bases. Germline V gene sequence: CDR1 SGHRS, CDR2 YFSETQ. The CDR3 loop is CASSLERQGISPLHF. In nucleotides, the CDR3 is TGCGCCAGCAGCTTGGAGAGACAGGGAATTTCACCCCTCCACTTT.

In this sample, this clonotype turned up many times. V usage is TRBV10-1 and J usage is TRBJ2-5, with D perhaps matching TRBD2 (6 bases). Deletions cut 6 bases from V and 0 bases from J, with 8 bases between. The CDR3 runs 13 residues. Germline-derived CDR1 and CDR2 are WNHNN and SYGVQD (reference sequence). CDR3 sequence (DNA): TGCGCCAGCAGCCGGGACTACCAAGAGACCCAGTACTTC. Encoded protein: CASSRDYQETQYF.

This clonotype was recorded many times. The chain carries TRBV7-6 and TRBJ2-2, with TRBD2 identical over 10 bases. CDR3 length: 15 amino acids. CDR1 and CDR2 from the germline V gene are SGHVS and FNYEAQ. The V segment lost 5 bases and the J segment 6 bases; nucleotides outside the gene matches: 6. This CDR3 is CASSRPLAGPGELFF. CDR3 coding DNA: TGTGCCAGCAGCCGCCCACTAGCGGGGCCCGGGGAGCTGTTTTTT.

The table lists this clonotype with a few counts. The chain carries TRBV3-1 and TRBJ2-1; a weak D match, TRBD2 (5 bases). Germline loops: CDR1 LGHDT, CDR2 YNNKEL (reference sequence). This CDR3 contains 14 residues. The V gene lost 2 bases and the J gene lost 4 bases, with 9 bases spanning the gap. The CDR3 DNA reads TGTGCCAGCAGCCAAAAGTCGGGATACAATGAGCAGTTCTTC. Its protein is CASSQKSGYNEQFF.

This clonotype occurred many times. This sequence joins TRBV4-1 and TRBJ2-2; either TRBD1 or TRBD2 may fit D (7 bases each). V dropped 4 bases and J dropped 6 bases, with 18 bases sitting between them. Germline CDR1 MGHRA, CDR2 YSYEKL. There are 16 residues in the CDR3. This chain's CDR3 is CASSRVSGGEPGELFF. The CDR3 region has the DNA TGCGCCAGCAGCCGTGTCTCAGGGGGGGAACCCGGGGAGCTGTTTTTT.

This clonotype was seen ten or more times. The chain couples TRBV5-4 to TRBJ1-1; TRBD1 might be the D (5 bases). Germline V gives CDR1 SGHNT, CDR2 YYREEE (reference sequence). This CDR3 has 14 amino acids. V was cut by 1 base and J by 4 bases, with 11 bases left in between. DNA for the CDR3: TGTGCCAGCAGCTTGAACGCCGGGGGCACTGAAGCTTTCTTT. This encodes CASSLNAGGTEAFF.

This clonotype was detected a few times. The CDR3, as DNA: TGCAGTGCTAGAGGCCAACAGGGGCGGACTGAAGCTTTCTTT. Protein product: CSARGQQGRTEAFF. The chain links TRBV20-1 to TRBJ1-1; 7 nucleotides line up with TRBD1. V trimming: 1 base; J trimming: 5 bases; junction bases outside the gene matches: 7. Germline lookup yields CDR1 DFQATT and CDR2 SNEGSKA (reference sequence). The CDR3 loop spans 14 amino acids.

This clonotype was observed at least ten times. The rearrangement uses TRBV29-1 and TRBJ2-7, with 7 bases that match TRBD1. Germline CDR1 SQVTM, CDR2 ANQGSEA. V lost 0 bases, J lost 12 bases, and 14 bases stayed unmatched. CDR3 length: 14 residues. The CDR3 here is CSVEDPGRQGKRYF. CDR3 in DNA: TGCAGCGTTGAAGATCCAGGCCGACAGGGCAAGAGGTACTTC.

This clonotype was found a few times. The chain joins TRBV12-3 or TRBV12-4 to TRBJ2-3, with D perhaps matching TRBD2 (6 bases). The CDR3 has 14 residues. V shed 3 bases and J shed 6 bases, with 13 bases lying between them. CDR3 sequence reads: CASSFLASVDTQYF. The CDR3 DNA reads as TGTGCCAGCAGTTTTTTGGCTAGCGTGGATACGCAGTATTTT.

This clonotype was seen a handful of times. The chain is built from TRBV19 and TRBJ1-2, with 8 bases matching TRBD1. The CDR3 has 18 residues. With 3 bases clipped from V and 4 bases from J, the junction kept 16 bases outside the gene matches. CDR1 and CDR2 from the germline V gene are LNHDA and SQIVND (reference sequence). The CDR3 sequence is CASSIDSRAGGSVYGYTF. DNA for the CDR3: TGTGCCAGTAGTATCGACTCCCGGGCAGGGGGCAGCGTCTATGGCTACACCTTC.

This clonotype was counted at least ten times. CDR3 nucleotide sequence: TGTGCCAGCAGCACATACAGGCAAACCTCAGTGGAGACAGATACGCAGTATTTT. It yields the protein CASSTYRQTSVETDTQYF. This chain connects TRBV7-9 to TRBJ2-3, with D possibly TRBD1 on 5 matching bases. V lost 5 bases and J lost 3, with 24 bases in between. This CDR3 comprises 18 residues. CDR1 is SEHNR and CDR2 is FQNEAQ in the germline V gene (reference sequence).

In its sample, this clonotype was seen many times. The V and J genes are TRBV4-3 and TRBJ2-1; perhaps TRBD2 as D (5 bases). Trimming stripped 3 bases from V and 2 bases from J, with 8 bases between. This CDR3 is built from 14 residues. Germline CDR1 LGHNA, CDR2 YSLEER. The CDR3 coding sequence is TGCGCCAGCAGCCACCGGGGTACCTACAATGAGCAGTTCTTC. It specifies CASSHRGTYNEQFF.

This clonotype was counted a few times. The chain carries TRBV27 and TRBJ2-3; a weak D match, TRBD2 (6 bases). Germline V gene sequence: CDR1 MNHEY, CDR2 SMNVEV (reference sequence). CDR3 length: 15 residues. V shed 2 bases and J shed 2 bases, with 11 bases lying between them. This CDR3 reads CASSLKGGSTDTQYF. The CDR3 bases are TGTGCCAGCAGTTTAAAGGGAGGTTCCACAGATACGCAGTATTTT.

This clonotype occurred many times. The V gene is TRBV4-2, the J gene TRBJ1-1, with D tentatively TRBD1 (5 bases). V lost 0 bases and J lost 4, with 9 bases in between. Germline values: CDR1 LGHNA, CDR2 YNFKEQ. The CDR3 is 14 amino acids. The CDR3 region has the DNA TGTGCCAGCAGCCAAGATATCGGGGGCACTGAAGCTTTCTTT. This gives the protein CASSQDIGGTEAFF.

This clonotype has a handful of counts. The gene calls are TRBV2 and TRBJ2-7; maybe TRBD1 (5 bases). CDR1 is SNHLY, CDR2 FYNNEI, per germline. This CDR3 contains 15 residues. Deletions cut 2 bases from V and 1 base from J, with 12 bases between. In DNA, the CDR3 is TGTGCCAGCAGTGAAAGGGGCGGCTTTTCCTACGAGCAGTACTTC. As protein: CASSERGGFSYEQYF.

This clonotype came up many times. This chain uses TRBV7-2 with TRBJ2-2; 7 bases are a match to TRBD2. From germline, CDR1 is SGHTA and CDR2 FQGNSA. Trimming cost V 1 base and J 6 bases; bases outside gene matches: 5. The CDR3 extends over 15 amino acids. CDR3: CASSLVLGGPGELFF. In DNA, the CDR3 is TGTGCCAGCAGCTTAGTGTTGGGAGGGCCCGGGGAGCTGTTTTTT.

This clonotype was seen ten or more times. The V and J genes are TRBV7-2 and TRBJ2-1, with 10 bases lining up with TRBD1. The germline V gene encodes CDR1 SGHTA and CDR2 FQGNSA. The trim removed 5 bases at V and 3 bases at J, leaving 4 bases unmatched. The length of the CDR3 is 15 residues. For the CDR3, the DNA is TGTGCCAGCAGCCCCCGGACAGGGGGCTACAATGAGCAGTTCTTC. Residues: CASSPRTGGYNEQFF.

CDR3 DNA: TGTGCCAGCAGACAGGGGAGGATTGCGTCGGGGGAGCTGTTTTTT. Protein sequence: CASRQGRIASGELFF. The chain has TRBV2 and TRBJ2-2; possibly TRBD1 for D (7 bases). The CDR3 sequence is 15 residues long. The germline V and J ends were trimmed by 6 bases and 8 bases, with 19 bases remaining between them. Germline V gene lookup returns CDR1 SNHLY and CDR2 FYNNEI.